This passage covers 13 T cell receptor beta chains from one sample sequenced in a study of cytotoxic CD8 clonotypes in ibrutinib-treated CLL. TCRdb's copy holds only in-frame clones and misses some; the assay was immunoSEQ multiplex PCR. The sample lists 110,000 to 150,000 clones, 70% to 80% occurring once. The sequencing here drew on PBMCs, taken after 24 months of ibrutinib treatment. The receptors derive from a human donor with chronic lymphocytic leukemia.

This clone was observed a few times. This may stem from a read error, because a much larger clone lies one nucleotide away. The same CDR3 also results from other DNA sequences found in this sample. The chain employs TRBV6-6 and TRBJ1-5; 10 bases fit TRBD1. Germline trimming cut 2 bases from V and 6 bases from J; bases unmatched to any gene: 1. CDR3 size: 14 residues. Germline V lookup: CDR1 MNHNY, CDR2 SVGAGI (reference sequence). The CDR3 is CASSYGQGGQPQHF. In nucleotides, the CDR3 is TGTGCCAGCAGTTACGGACAGGGGGGTCAGCCCCAGCATTTT.

The chain employs TRBV6-5 and TRBJ2-2; D may match TRBD1 or TRBD2 (5 bases each). Trimming took off 3 bases at V and 6 bases at J, with 11 bases between the two ends. The CDR3 runs 14 residues. Per the germline V gene, CDR1 is MNHEY and CDR2 is SVGAGI. The CDR3 loop is CASSYGGFPGELFF. The CDR3 DNA reads as TGTGCCAGCAGTTATGGGGGTTTTCCCGGGGAGCTGTTTTTT.

V is TRBV5-1 and J is TRBJ1-1, with 7 bases that match TRBD1. CDR1 and CDR2 from the germline V gene are SGHRS and YFSETQ. This CDR3 has 18 residues. V trimming: 6 bases; J trimming: 1 base; junction bases outside the gene matches: 18. CDR3 amino acids: CASTLLGTTGTENTEAFF. As DNA, the CDR3 is TGCGCCAGCACCCTCCTGGGGACAACCGGGACAGAGAACACTGAAGCTTTCTTT.

V and J are TRBV30 and TRBJ1-5, with unresolved D. This CDR3 has 13 amino acids. The germline CDR1 and CDR2 sequences are GTSNPN and SVGIG (reference sequence). Trimming shortened V by 0 bases and J by 4 bases, and 7 bases separated the two germline ends. This chain's CDR3 is CAWSVLRNQPQHF. DNA for the CDR3: TGTGCCTGGAGTGTACTCAGAAATCAGCCCCAGCATTTT.

This clone has a count of ten or more. This chain joins TRBV19 and TRBJ2-1; 7 bases agree with TRBD2. CDR1 LNHDA and CDR2 SQIVND come from the germline V gene (reference sequence). The CDR3 sequence is 13 residues long. V gave up 8 bases and J gave up 5 bases; unmatched junction bases: 6. CDR3 in DNA: TGTGCCAGTCAACTAGCGACCAACAATGAGCAGTTCTTC. It translates to CASQLATNNEQFF.

The chain links TRBV15 to TRBJ2-5; possible D gene TRBD2, 6 bases. The V end was cut by 2 bases, the J end by 0 bases, with 7 bases between. Germline assignment: CDR1 LNHNV and CDR2 YYDKDF (reference sequence). The CDR3 has 14 residues. The CDR3 here is CATSRRDYQETQYF. CDR3 in DNA: TGTGCCACCAGCAGACGGGACTACCAAGAGACCCAGTACTTC. The full variable domain, completed using reference TRBV15 and TRBJ2-5, is DAMVIQNPRYQVTQFGKPVTLSCSQTLNHNVMYWYQQKSSQAPKLLFHYYDKDFNNEADTPDNFQSRRPNTSFCFLDIRSPGLGDTAMYLCATSRRDYQETQYFGPGTRLLVL.

In this sample, this clone turned up a few times. The chain has TRBV28 and TRBJ1-1; D is perhaps TRBD1 (6 bases). The V end lost 7 bases, the J end lost 4 bases, and 16 bases lay between the germline ends. The CDR3 totals 14 residues. CDR1 is MDHEN and CDR2 is SYDVKM in the germline V gene. CDR3 in amino acids: CASTPGGQGTEAFF. CDR3 sequence (DNA): TGTGCCAGCACCCCCGGGGGGCAGGGCACTGAAGCTTTCTTT.

The rearrangement uses TRBV7-8 and TRBJ2-3, with 7 positions matching TRBD2. Germline V lookup: CDR1 SGHVS, CDR2 FQNEAQ. This CDR3 is 14 amino acids long. The trim removed 5 bases at V and 4 bases at J, leaving 6 bases unmatched. Written as DNA, the CDR3 is TGTGCCAGCAGCACCTGGGGGGGTCCAGATACGCAGTATTTT. This codes for CASSTWGGPDTQYF.

This clone was found once. The gene calls are TRBV27 and TRBJ2-5; D tentatively reads TRBD1 or TRBD2 (5 bases each). The germline CDR1 and CDR2 sequences are MNHEY and SMNVEV (reference sequence). V shed 4 bases and J shed 1 base, with 10 bases lying between them. This CDR3 spans 14 amino acids. CDR3 sequence (DNA): TGTGCCAGCAGTTCCTGGGGGTCCCAAGAGACCCAGTACTTC. As protein: CASSSWGSQETQYF.

This clone was counted between two and nine times. The V gene is TRBV19, the J gene TRBJ1-5; no firm D call. With 4 bases removed from V and 0 bases from J, the gap between germline ends came to 10 bases. The CDR3 is 15 amino acids. Germline V lookup: CDR1 LNHDA, CDR2 SQIVND (reference sequence). The CDR3 coding sequence is TGTGCCAGTAGTAGGGGAGGGTATAGCAATCAGCCCCAGCATTTT. This encodes CASSRGGYSNQPQHF.

The chain combines TRBV6-5 with TRBJ2-5, with D perhaps TRBD1 or TRBD2 (5 bases each). CDR1 MNHEY and CDR2 SVGAGI come from the germline V gene. The CDR3 sequence is 13 residues long. The ends were cut back, 10 bases at V and 5 bases at J, with 17 bases in the middle. CDR3 protein: CATGGGAWETQYF. CDR3 nucleotides: TGTGCCACTGGGGGTGGGGCCTGGGAGACCCAGTACTTC.

This clone appeared once. This rearrangement joins TRBV19 to TRBJ2-2; 13 bases fit TRBD2. Germline V CDR1 and CDR2: LNHDA, SQIVND (reference sequence). V was clipped by 4 bases and J by 0 bases; unmatched bases: 5. CDR3 length: 18 residues. CDR3 protein: CASSTPGLAGPNTGELFF. CDR3 sequence (DNA): TGTGCCAGTAGTACCCCGGGACTAGCGGGGCCGAACACCGGGGAGCTGTTTTTT.

This clone was seen only a few times. V is TRBV5-1 and J is TRBJ2-1; TRBD1 agrees at 7 bases. The CDR3 is made up of 16 amino acids. The J segment lost 8 bases and the V segment lost 4 bases, leaving 15 bases of the junction unmatched. From germline, CDR1 is SGHRS and CDR2 YFSETQ. The CDR3 coding sequence is TGCGCCAGCAGCACCGGGACAGCCCCGGGCGTAGATGAGCAGTTCTTC. Its translation is CASSTGTAPGVDEQFF.